This T cell receptor (beta chain) was documented in a study of cytomegalovirus exposure and HLA in healthy donors. Study at large: Earlier, fewer than 140 million unique TCR beta sequences were recovered from 200 million or so T cells by an analysis. Unique TCRs from HLA-typed donors, 80 million to 90 million of them, were held in an early data release.

60 Vbeta and 13 Jbeta primers were used in PCR. Measured with immunoSEQ multiplex PCR; TCRdb has only the in-frame clones, and not every one. The data contain about 160,000 clones, just over 70% of them singletons. Study-wide results and caveats: Based on reports, TCR beta sequences accurately predicted HLA-A and HLA-B alleles for most subjects. Analysis performed later found 16,951 TCR beta sequences associated with HLA alleles at 0.05 false discovery rate.

This clone occurred a few times. Antigen: not known. The CDR3 extends over 15 amino acids. CDR1 and CDR2 from the germline V gene are SGHTA and FQGNSA. The V and J ends lost 4 bases and 5 bases, in that order; junction bases with no gene match: 7. The chain couples TRBV7-2 to TRBJ1-5; 8 bases match TRBD1. The sequence was obtained from a young man in good health and CMV-seropositive. The sample comprised PBMCs. The CDR3 loop reads CASSWGTGAYQPQHF. The CDR3 DNA is TGTGCCAGCAGCTGGGGGACAGGAGCCTATCAGCCCCAGCATTTT.